The 16 T cell receptor beta chains below were found in one sample sequenced in a study of T-cell memory formation after mild COVID-19. TCRdb analysed the 5' RACE reads with MiXCR anew, one entry per CDR3 protein. The sample lists around 260,000 distinct CDR3 sequences, 15% to 20% seen once, with 22% in the top ten. The sequencing sample was made of PBMCs or a T cell subset sorted from them (not recorded which). The receptor set was obtained from a man aged 18 to 29 who had mild COVID-19 (a few samples of this study predate the infection). Cell type and time point are not known.

This clonotype was seen ten or more times. This CDR3 reads CAISVTGDGYGYTF. CDR3 bases: TGTGCCATCAGTGTTACCGGGGACGGCTATGGCTACACCTTC. The chain uses TRBV10-3 and TRBJ1-2; D may be TRBD1 (5 bases). CDR1 is ENHRY and CDR2 is SYGVKD in the germline V gene. This CDR3 spans 14 amino acids. Trimming removed 4 bases at V and 4 bases at J, with 13 bases between.

This clonotype turned up a few times. The V gene is TRBV5-1, the J gene TRBJ2-6, with unresolved D. CDR3 size: 18 residues. Trimming shortened V by 0 bases and J by 4 bases, and 17 bases separated the two germline ends. Germline lookup yields CDR1 SGHRS and CDR2 YFSETQ. CDR3 sequence: CASSLEVPSMGGANVLTF. CDR3 bases: TGCGCCAGCAGCTTGGAGGTTCCCTCAATGGGAGGGGCCAACGTCCTGACTTTC.

The chain recombines TRBV7-3 with TRBJ2-1; 8 bases line up with TRBD2. CDR3 length: 15 amino acids. Germline values: CDR1 SGHTA, CDR2 FQGTGA. Trimming took 4 bases from V and 7 from J; bases not matched to a gene: 9. CDR3 sequence (DNA): TGTGCCAGCAGCTCACACGGGGGGGCTGGGAATGAGCAGTTCTTC. This translates into CASSSHGGAGNEQFF.

The chain recombines TRBV12-3 or TRBV12-4 with TRBJ1-2; D unresolved. The germline V and J ends were trimmed by 3 bases and 0 bases, with 8 bases remaining between them. There are 14 residues in the CDR3. The CDR3 bases are TGTGCCAGCAGTTTCGGGTCAGCTAACTATGGCTACACCTTC. Its translation: CASSFGSANYGYTF.

The chain links TRBV5-1 to TRBJ2-5, with D maybe TRBD1 (5 bases). Germline CDR1 reads SGHRS; CDR2 reads YFSETQ. V dropped 0 bases and J dropped 5 bases, with 14 bases sitting between them. This CDR3 is built from 15 residues. In DNA, the CDR3 is TGCGCCAGCAGCTTGGCGGGTACAGGAAAGGAGACCCAGTACTTC. This gives the protein CASSLAGTGKETQYF.

This clonotype came up many times. The rearrangement uses TRBV5-5 and TRBJ2-1, with 7 bases identical to TRBD1. CDR3 length equals 14 residues. V was pared by 0 bases and J by 6 bases, with 3 bases of the junction left unmatched. Germline assignment: CDR1 SGHKS and CDR2 YYEKEE (reference sequence). The CDR3 here is CASSLDDRVNEQFF. DNA of the CDR3: TGTGCCAGCAGCTTGGATGACAGGGTCAATGAGCAGTTCTTC.

The V call is TRBV6-2 or TRBV6-3, the J call TRBJ1-6; D is ambiguous. The CDR3 covers 12 residues. CDR1 and CDR2 (germline): MNHEY, SVGEGT. The germline V and J ends were trimmed by 2 bases and 9 bases, with 5 bases remaining between them. The CDR3 is CASSYRGSPLHF. The CDR3 DNA follows: TGTGCCAGCAGTTACCGTGGTTCACCCCTCCACTTT.

This chain links TRBV7-2 with TRBJ2-5; no clear D gene. V shed 1 base and J shed 4 bases, with 4 bases lying between them. Germline lookup yields CDR1 SGHTA and CDR2 FQGNSA. The CDR3 loop spans 12 amino acids. The CDR3 DNA sequence: TGTGCCAGCAGCTTAGTAGCAGAGACCCAGTACTTC. Translated: CASSLVAETQYF.

The sample holds many counts of this clonotype. The V call is TRBV5-1, the J call TRBJ2-2; 8 nucleotides line up with TRBD2. V was clipped by 2 bases and J by 0 bases; unmatched bases: 3. Germline loops: CDR1 SGHRS, CDR2 YFSETQ. This CDR3 spans 16 amino acids. The CDR3 loop is CASSLLAAPNTGELFF. CDR3 coding DNA: TGCGCCAGCAGCTTACTAGCGGCCCCGAACACCGGGGAGCTGTTTTTT.

This chain uses TRBV20-1 with TRBJ2-7; D not certain. The V gene lost 6 bases and the J gene lost 6 bases, with 21 bases spanning the gap. Germline V gene lookup returns CDR1 DFQATT and CDR2 SNEGSKA (reference sequence). The CDR3 has 14 residues. The CDR3 DNA sequence: TGCAGTGCCTCCCCCTCGATTTCTTCGGGCGAGCAGTACGTC. Its translation: CSASPSISSGEQYV.

This clonotype was observed a few times. The chain has TRBV4-1 and TRBJ2-7, with 7 bases identical to TRBD1. Germline lookup yields CDR1 MGHRA and CDR2 YSYEKL. V gave up 8 bases and J gave up 7 bases; unmatched junction bases: 8. The length of the CDR3 is 12 residues. The CDR3 DNA is TGCGCCAGCGGAAGGGGGCCCCAAGAGCAGTACTTC. This codes for CASGRGPQEQYF.

The chain combines TRBV5-1 with TRBJ1-2; no reliable D call. The V gene lost 0 bases and the J gene lost 3 bases, with 9 bases spanning the gap. Germline CDR1 is SGHRS and CDR2 is YFSETQ. The CDR3 spans 14 residues. The CDR3 nucleotides are TGCGCCAGCAGCTTGGGTCAGTCCCACTATGGCTACACCTTC. Amino acids: CASSLGQSHYGYTF.

This clonotype was counted between two and nine times. This chain uses TRBV4-2 with TRBJ1-1; weak D call: TRBD1 (5 bases). CDR1 is LGHNA, CDR2 YNFKEQ, per germline. The V gene lost 5 bases and the J gene lost 4 bases, with 8 bases spanning the gap. The CDR3 sequence is 12 residues long. CDR3 amino acids: CASSSRVTEAFF. CDR3 nucleotide sequence: TGTGCCAGCAGCTCCAGGGTCACTGAAGCTTTCTTT.

This clonotype turned up a few times. This chain links TRBV7-2 with TRBJ1-1; weak D call: TRBD1 (5 bases). The CDR3 contains 13 residues. Germline lookup yields CDR1 SGHTA and CDR2 FQGNSA. V lost 4 bases to trimming and J lost 7 bases, with 13 bases between them. The CDR3 sequence is CASSSGGKGEAFF. The CDR3 DNA follows: TGTGCCAGCAGCTCCGGGGGGAAAGGTGAAGCTTTCTTT.

The J gene is TRBJ2-1, the V gene TRBV10-3, with TRBD1 identical over 10 bases. The CDR3 runs to 13 residues. CDR1 and CDR2 from the germline V gene are ENHRY and SYGVKD. The V gene end was trimmed by 9 bases and the J gene end by 6 bases; junction bases not matched to a gene: 5. The CDR3, as DNA: TGTGCCATTAGGACAGGGGGATCCAATGAGCAGTTCTTC. It translates to CAIRTGGSNEQFF.

This clonotype turned up a few times. Compared with germline, one end of the junction differs, possibly owing to a read error. This chain joins TRBV7-2 and TRBJ2-1, with 9 bases identical to TRBD1. Germline V CDR1 and CDR2: SGHTA, FQGNSA. This CDR3 region has 17 residues. The CDR3, as DNA: TGTGCCAGCAGTTTGGGACAGGGTGACTTCTCCTACAATGAGCGGTTCTTC. Its translation: CASSLGQGDFSYNERFF. The variable domain in full, completed from reference TRBV7-2 and TRBJ2-1, reads GAGVSQSPSNKVTEKGKDVELRCDPISGHTALYWYRQSLGQGLEFLIYFQGNSAPDKSGLPSDRFSAERTGGSVSTLTIQRTQQEDSAVYLCASSLGQGDFSYNERFFGPGTRLTVL.